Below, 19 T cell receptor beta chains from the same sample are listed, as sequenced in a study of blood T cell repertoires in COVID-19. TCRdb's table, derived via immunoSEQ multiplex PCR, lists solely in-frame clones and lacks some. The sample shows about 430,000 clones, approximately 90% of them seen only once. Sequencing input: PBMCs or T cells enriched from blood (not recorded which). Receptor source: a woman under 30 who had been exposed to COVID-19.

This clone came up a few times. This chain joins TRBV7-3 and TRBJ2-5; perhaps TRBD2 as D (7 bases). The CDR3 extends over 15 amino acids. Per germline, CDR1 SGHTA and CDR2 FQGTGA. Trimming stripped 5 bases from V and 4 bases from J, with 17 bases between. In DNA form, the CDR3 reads TGTGCCAGCAGCCCCTTAGGGGGAGGGGGAGAGACCCAGTACTTC. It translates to CASSPLGGGGETQYF.

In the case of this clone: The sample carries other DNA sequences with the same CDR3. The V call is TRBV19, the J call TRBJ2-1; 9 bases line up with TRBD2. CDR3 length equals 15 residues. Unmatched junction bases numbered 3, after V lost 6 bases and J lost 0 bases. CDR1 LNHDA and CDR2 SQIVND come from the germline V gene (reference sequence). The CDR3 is CASSFSGSSYNEQFF. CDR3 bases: TGTGCCAGTAGCTTTAGCGGGAGCTCCTACAATGAGCAGTTCTTC. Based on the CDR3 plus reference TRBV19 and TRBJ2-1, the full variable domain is DGGITQSPKYLFRKEGQNVTLSCEQNLNHDAMYWYRQDPGQGLRLIYYSQIVNDFQKGDIAEGYSVSREKKESFPLTVTSAQKNPTAFYLCASSFSGSSYNEQFFGPGTRLTVL.

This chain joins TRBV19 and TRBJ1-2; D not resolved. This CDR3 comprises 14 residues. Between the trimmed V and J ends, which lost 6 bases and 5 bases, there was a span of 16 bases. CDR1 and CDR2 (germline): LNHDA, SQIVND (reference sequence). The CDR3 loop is CASRAGLEGYGYTF. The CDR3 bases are TGTGCCAGTAGAGCGGGCCTCGAAGGTTATGGCTACACCTTC.

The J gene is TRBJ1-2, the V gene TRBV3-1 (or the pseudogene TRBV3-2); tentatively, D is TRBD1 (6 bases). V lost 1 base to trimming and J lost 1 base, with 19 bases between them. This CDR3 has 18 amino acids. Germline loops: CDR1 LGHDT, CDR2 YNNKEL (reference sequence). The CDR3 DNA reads TGTGCCAGCAGCCAAGCTAGGACAGTCCATAACTTTAACTATGGCTACACCTTC. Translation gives CASSQARTVHNFNYGYTF.

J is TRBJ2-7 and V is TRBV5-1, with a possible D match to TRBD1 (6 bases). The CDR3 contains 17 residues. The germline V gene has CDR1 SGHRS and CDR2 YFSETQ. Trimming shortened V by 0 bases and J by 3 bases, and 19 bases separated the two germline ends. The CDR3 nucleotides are TGCGCCAGCAGCTTGGGGGACACCTCAATGGGGTACTACGAGCAGTACTTC. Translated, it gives CASSLGDTSMGYYEQYF.

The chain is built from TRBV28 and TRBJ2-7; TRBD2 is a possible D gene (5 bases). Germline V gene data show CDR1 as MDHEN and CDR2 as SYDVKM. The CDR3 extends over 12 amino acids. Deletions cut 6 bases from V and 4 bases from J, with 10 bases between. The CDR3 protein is CASRDFQYEQYF. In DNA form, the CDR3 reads TGTGCCAGCAGGGACTTTCAATACGAGCAGTACTTC.

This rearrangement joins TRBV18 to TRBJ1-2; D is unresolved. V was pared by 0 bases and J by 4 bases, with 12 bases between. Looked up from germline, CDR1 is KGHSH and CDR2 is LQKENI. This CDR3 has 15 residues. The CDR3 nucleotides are TGTGCCAGCTCACCACCGGAGGTCCGTCCCTATGGCTACACCTTC. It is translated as CASSPPEVRPYGYTF. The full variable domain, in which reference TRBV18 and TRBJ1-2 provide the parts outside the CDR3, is NAGVMQNPRHLVRRRGQEARLRCSPMKGHSHVYWYRQLPEEGLKFMVYLQKENIIDESGMPKERFSAEFPKEGPSILRIQQVVRGDSAAYFCASSPPEVRPYGYTFGSGTRLTVV.

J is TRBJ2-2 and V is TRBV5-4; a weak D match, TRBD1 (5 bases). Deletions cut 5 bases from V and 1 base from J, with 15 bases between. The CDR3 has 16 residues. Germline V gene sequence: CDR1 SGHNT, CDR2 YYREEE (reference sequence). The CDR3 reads CASSQWGGVNTGELFF. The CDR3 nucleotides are TGTGCCAGCAGTCAATGGGGCGGAGTGAACACCGGGGAGCTGTTTTTT. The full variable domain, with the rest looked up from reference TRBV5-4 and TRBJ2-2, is ETGVTQSPTHLIKTRGQQVTLRCSSQSGHNTVSWYQQALGQGPQFIFQYYREEENGRGNFPPRFSGLQFPNYSSELNVNALELDDSALYLCASSQWGGVNTGELFFGEGSRLTVL.

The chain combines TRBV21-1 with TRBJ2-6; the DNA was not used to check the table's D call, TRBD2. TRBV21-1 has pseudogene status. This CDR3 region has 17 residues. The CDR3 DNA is TGTGCCAGCAGCAAAGACACCCGACTGAGTGGGGCCAACGTCCTGACTTTC. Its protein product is CASSKDTRLSGANVLTF.

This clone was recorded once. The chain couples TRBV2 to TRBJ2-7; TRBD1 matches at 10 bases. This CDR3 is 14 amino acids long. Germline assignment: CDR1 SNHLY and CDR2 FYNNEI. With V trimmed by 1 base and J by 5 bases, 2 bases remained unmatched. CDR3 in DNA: TGTGCCAGCAGTGAAGGGGGGACAGGGGACGAGCAGTACTTC. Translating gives CASSEGGTGDEQYF.

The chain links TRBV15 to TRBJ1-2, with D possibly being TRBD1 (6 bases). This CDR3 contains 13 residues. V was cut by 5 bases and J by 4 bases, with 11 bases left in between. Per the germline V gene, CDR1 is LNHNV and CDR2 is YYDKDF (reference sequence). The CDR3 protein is CATSLDSFYGYTF. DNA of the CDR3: TGTGCCACCAGCCTGGACAGCTTCTATGGCTACACCTTC.

The CDR3 here is CATSRDYGQAYTGELFF. In nucleotides, the CDR3 is TGTGCCACCAGCAGAGATTACGGACAGGCCTACACCGGGGAGCTGTTTTTT. The V gene is TRBV15, the J gene TRBJ2-2; 7 bases map to TRBD1. CDR1 and CDR2 (germline): LNHNV, YYDKDF (reference sequence). V dropped 0 bases and J dropped 3; count of bases not matched to a gene: 7. The CDR3 loop spans 17 amino acids. The full variable domain, completed using reference TRBV15 and TRBJ2-2, is DAMVIQNPRYQVTQFGKPVTLSCSQTLNHNVMYWYQQKSSQAPKLLFHYYDKDFNNEADTPDNFQSRRPNTSFCFLDIRSPGLGDTAMYLCATSRDYGQAYTGELFFGEGSRLTVL.

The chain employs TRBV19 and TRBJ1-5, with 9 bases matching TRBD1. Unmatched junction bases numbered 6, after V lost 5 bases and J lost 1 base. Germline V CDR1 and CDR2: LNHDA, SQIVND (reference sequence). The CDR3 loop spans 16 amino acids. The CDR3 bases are TGTGCCAGTAGTCTCTACAGGGGGCCGAGCAATCAGCCCCAGCATTTT. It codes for CASSLYRGPSNQPQHF.

The CDR3 DNA reads as TGTGCCAGCAGGACAGGTTTCTCCTACGAGCAGTACTTC. This gives the protein CASRTGFSYEQYF. The chain combines TRBV6-5 with TRBJ2-7, with D perhaps matching TRBD1 (6 bases). Germline CDR1 MNHEY, CDR2 SVGAGI. The CDR3 covers 13 residues. The V end lost 6 bases, the J end lost 0 bases, and 9 bases lay between the germline ends.

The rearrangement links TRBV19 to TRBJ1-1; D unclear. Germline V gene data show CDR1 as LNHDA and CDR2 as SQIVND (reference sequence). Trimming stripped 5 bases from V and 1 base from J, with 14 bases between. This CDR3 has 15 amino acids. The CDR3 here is CASSLSGSPNTEAFF. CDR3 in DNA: TGTGCCAGTAGTCTTTCCGGGTCCCCGAACACTGAAGCTTTCTTT.

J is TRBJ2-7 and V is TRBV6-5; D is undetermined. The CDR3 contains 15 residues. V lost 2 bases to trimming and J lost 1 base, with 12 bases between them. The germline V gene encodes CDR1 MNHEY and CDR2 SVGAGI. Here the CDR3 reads CASSYDSYGSYEQYF. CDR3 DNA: TGTGCCAGCAGTTACGATTCCTACGGTTCCTACGAGCAGTACTTC.

This chain's CDR3 is CASSQAGWTGVETQYF. The CDR3 DNA follows: TGTGCCAGCAGCCAAGCCGGATGGACAGGGGTTGAGACCCAGTACTTC. The chain employs TRBV3-1 (or the pseudogene TRBV3-2) and TRBJ2-5, with 9 bases matching TRBD1. This CDR3 is 16 amino acids long. CDR1 LGHDT and CDR2 YNNKEL come from the germline V gene (reference sequence). Germline trimming cut 1 base from V and 5 bases from J; bases unmatched to any gene: 8.

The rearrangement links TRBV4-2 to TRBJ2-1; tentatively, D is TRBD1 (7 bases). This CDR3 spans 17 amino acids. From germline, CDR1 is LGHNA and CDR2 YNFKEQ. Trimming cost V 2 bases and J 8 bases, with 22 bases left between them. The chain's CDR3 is CASSQNWGDSVYYEQFF. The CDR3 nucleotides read TGTGCCAGCAGCCAAAATTGGGGGGACAGTGTTTACTATGAGCAGTTCTTC.

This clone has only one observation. The CDR3 nucleotides read TGTGCCAGCTCACCTAGTGTCGGGAGCGGGGGGTACAATGAGCAGTTCTTC. Translated: CASSPSVGSGGYNEQFF. The V gene is TRBV18, the J gene TRBJ2-1; 9 bases match TRBD2. The CDR3 is made up of 17 amino acids. Losses at the gene ends were 3 bases for V and 4 bases for J; bases not matched to a gene: 10. CDR1 is KGHSH, CDR2 LQKENI, per germline.